Presented here are 2 T cell receptor beta chains from one specimen sequenced in a study of T cell repertoires in cytomegalovirus infection. One entry per CDR3 protein results from TCRdb running MiXCR on the reads. This sample has roughly 640,000 distinct CDR3 sequences, with 24% found just once. The sample consisted of CD8+ T cells from PBMCs. Source of these receptors: a human donor in good health (CMV status not recorded). Some clones in this sample may be carry-over from other donors' samples.

The V and J genes are TRBV20-1 and TRBJ2-1; D is perhaps TRBD2 (5 bases). The CDR3 length is 12 residues. Germline lookup yields CDR1 DFQATT and CDR2 SNEGSKA (reference sequence). The V end lost 3 bases, the J end lost 4 bases, and 7 bases lay between the germline ends. CDR3 nucleotide sequence: TGCAGTGCTAGCGGGGTTTACAATGAGCAGTTCTTC. It codes for CSASGVYNEQFF.

This chain joins TRBV9 and TRBJ1-2; D possibly corresponds to TRBD1 (5 bases). The CDR3 covers 15 residues. The ends were cut back, 0 bases at V and 8 bases at J, with 17 bases in the middle. CDR1 and CDR2 from the germline V gene are SGDLS and YYNGEE. The CDR3 DNA reads as TGTGCCAGCAGCGTAGCCGTAGGGGAAGTGGAAGGCTACACCTTC. Residues: CASSVAVGEVEGYTF.